Listed below are T cell receptor beta chains from one sample, sequenced in a study of graft-versus-host responses after intestinal transplantation. No antigen has been assigned to these receptors. This table comes from immunoSEQ multiplex PCR, and its TCRdb copy is limited to in-frame clones, with some not included. Found here are 85,000 to 100,000 clones, 75% to 90% of them singletons; the top ten hold around 0.1%. Sequenced here: unstimulated CD4+ T cells sorted from spleen or lymph node cells, sampled before intestinal transplant. These receptor sequences come from a human donor who received an intestinal transplant. CDR3s include the opening cysteine and the closing phenylalanine or tryptophan. D genes are given only for firm matches. Clone size is stated in some rows and not others, as once, few, many or a class when expanded.

abundance	j_gene	d_gene	v_gene	CDR3nt	CDR3aa
once	TRBJ1-4	TRBD1	TRBV6-1	TGTGCCAGCAGTGGCGGGACAGGGGGAAAACTGTTTTTT	CASSGGTGGKLFF
NA	TRBJ1-1	TRBD1	TRBV2	TGTGCCAGCCAAAACCGGGACAGTGGAGCTTTCTTT	CASQNRDSGAFF
NA	TRBJ1-1	NA	TRBV18	TGTGCCAGCTCACCACCGCCAGGCACTGAAGCTTTCTTT	CASSPPPGTEAFF
NA	TRBJ1-2	NA	TRBV9	TGTGCCAGCAGCGTAGCAGGTCAGTCGGACTATGGCTACACCTTC	CASSVAGQSDYGYTF
few	TRBJ2-3	NA	TRBV9	TGTGCCAGCAGCGCGGACATTCCGGGCACAGATACGCAGTATTTT	CASSADIPGTDTQYF
few	TRBJ2-2	TRBD1	TRBV9	TGTGCCAGCAGCCCCAGACCGGGACAGGGGAACACCGGGGAGCTGTTTTTT	CASSPRPGQGNTGELFF
NA	TRBJ2-2	NA	TRBV7-9	TGTGCCAGCAGCCACCAGGGACGCCGGGGGACCGGGGAGCTGTTTTTT	CASSHQGRRGTGELFF
NA	TRBJ1-2	NA	TRBV7-2	TGTGCCAGCAGCCCGCAGGGGAGGGATGGCTACACCTTC	CASSPQGRDGYTF
NA	TRBJ2-1	NA	TRBV10-3	TGTGCCATCAGTGATGGCGGGGGCTATGAGCAGTTCTTC	CAISDGGGYEQFF
NA	TRBJ2-7	TRBD1	TRBV11-1	TGTGCCAGCAGCCGGACAGGGGGCAACGAGCAGTACTTC	CASSRTGGNEQYF
once	TRBJ1-1	NA	TRBV18	TGTGCCAGCTCACCTTCGGCAGGGAGGGGAAGGGTTGAAGCTTTCTTT	CASSPSAGRGRVEAFF
NA	TRBJ2-3	TRBD1	TRBV5-1	TGCGCCAGCAGCAATGGGGACAGGGGGACAGATACGCAGTATTTT	CASSNGDRGTDTQYF
few	TRBJ1-1	TRBD1	TRBV6-6	TGTGCCAGCAGTTACGGGACAGGGGTCACTGAAGCTTTCTTT	CASSYGTGVTEAFF
NA	TRBJ2-7	TRBD2	TRBV5-1	TGCGCCAGCAGCCTTAGGCTTATACGGGAGGCCTACGAGCAGTACTTC	CASSLRLIREAYEQYF
NA	TRBJ1-2	NA	TRBV28	TGTGCCAGCATGCGTGGGCCGTATGGCTACACCTTC	CASMRGPYGYTF
NA	TRBJ2-2	NA	TRBV5-4	TGTGCCAGCAACGGCCCCTCGGGGGCGAACACCGGGGAGCTGTTTTTT	CASNGPSGANTGELFF
NA	TRBJ1-5	TRBD1	TRBV18	TGTGCCAGCTCACCACCGGACAGGGGCTATCAGCCCCAGCATTTT	CASSPPDRGYQPQHF
NA	TRBJ2-1	TRBD2	TRBV7-9	TGTGCCAGCAGCTTACCGTCTGCGGGGGGGTACAATGAGCAGTTCTTC	CASSLPSAGGYNEQFF
NA	TRBJ2-5	TRBD2	TRBV4-2	TGTGCCAGCAGCTCCGCGGGTAGCGGGGGGGGGCGGGAGACCCAGTACTTC	CASSSAGSGGGRETQYF
NA	TRBJ2-7	NA	TRBV5-1	TGCGCCAGCAGCTTGGGTAGAGCAGGGTCCTACGAGCAGTACTTC	CASSLGRAGSYEQYF
NA	TRBJ2-7	NA	TRBV14	TGTGCCAGCAGCCAACTGGGGGGGGCCAATAACTACGAGCAGTACTTC	CASSQLGGANNYEQYF
once	TRBJ1-1	NA	TRBV7-9	TGTGCCAGCAGCTTAGGGCAGTCCCGGGAGGCTTTCTTT	CASSLGQSREAFF
NA	TRBJ2-1	TRBD2	TRBV5-1	TGCGCCAGCAGCTGGGGTTCCGGGGGGTACAATGAGCAGTTCTTC	CASSWGSGGYNEQFF